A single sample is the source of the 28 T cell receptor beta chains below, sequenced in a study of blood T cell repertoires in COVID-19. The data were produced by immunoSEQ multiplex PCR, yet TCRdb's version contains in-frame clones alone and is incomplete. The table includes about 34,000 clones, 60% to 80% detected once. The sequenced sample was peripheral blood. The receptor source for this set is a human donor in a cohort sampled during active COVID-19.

CDR3 coding DNA: TGTGCCAGCAGCCCACAGGGAGGGGAGCAGTACTTC. Its protein product is CASSPQGGEQYF. The chain joins TRBV7-9 to TRBJ2-7, with D tentatively TRBD2 (7 bases). This CDR3 is built from 12 residues. V was pared by 5 bases and J by 7 bases, with 12 bases between. Germline values: CDR1 SEHNR, CDR2 FQNEAQ (reference sequence).

CDR3 sequence (DNA): TGTGCCAGTAGTATCTCCGGGACAGCCTACGAGCAGTACTTC. Translating it yields CASSISGTAYEQYF. V is TRBV19 and J is TRBJ2-7; TRBD1 matches 7 bases. The germline CDR1 and CDR2 sequences are LNHDA and SQIVND (reference sequence). V shed 3 bases and J 2 bases; nucleotides not matched to a gene: 4. CDR3 length: 14 amino acids.

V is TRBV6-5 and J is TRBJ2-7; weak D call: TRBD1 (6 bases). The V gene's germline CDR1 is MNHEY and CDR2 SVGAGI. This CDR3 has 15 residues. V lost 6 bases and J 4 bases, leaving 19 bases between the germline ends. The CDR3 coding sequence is TGTGCCAGCAGAGTAGAGTCAGGGGCATCGTACGAGCAGTACTTC. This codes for CASRVESGASYEQYF.

The CDR3 region has the DNA TGTGCCAGCAGCTTAGTAGTAGCTGAAAAACTGTTTTTT. Its protein product is CASSLVVAEKLFF. The rearrangement uses TRBV11-2 and TRBJ1-4; unclear D gene. CDR1 and CDR2 (germline): SGHAT, FQNNGV. The CDR3 totals 13 residues. V was pared by 1 base and J by 7 bases, with 7 bases between.

CDR3 residues: CASSLARRTTGEAETQYF. The CDR3 nucleotides are TGTGCCAGCAGCTTAGCACGGCGGACAACGGGAGAAGCGGAGACCCAGTACTTC. The rearrangement uses TRBV7-2 and TRBJ2-5, with a possible D match to TRBD2 (6 bases). Germline CDR1 reads SGHTA; CDR2 reads FQGNSA. The CDR3 runs 18 residues. Trimming took off 0 bases at V and 5 bases at J, with 22 bases between the two ends.

The CDR3: CASSLAGTPREKLFF. CDR3 bases: TGCGCCAGCAGCTTGGCCGGTACTCCTCGGGAAAAACTGTTTTTT. This sequence joins TRBV5-1 and TRBJ1-4; D uncertain. Germline loops: CDR1 SGHRS, CDR2 YFSETQ. CDR3 size: 15 residues. The V end lost 0 bases, the J end lost 8 bases, and 14 bases lay between the germline ends.

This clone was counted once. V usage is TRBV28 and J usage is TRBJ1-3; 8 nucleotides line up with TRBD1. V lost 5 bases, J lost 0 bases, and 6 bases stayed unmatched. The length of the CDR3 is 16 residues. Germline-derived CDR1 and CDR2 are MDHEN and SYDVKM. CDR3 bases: TGTGCCAGCAGTATTATGACAGGGGCCTCTGGAAACACCATATATTTT. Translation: CASSIMTGASGNTIYF.

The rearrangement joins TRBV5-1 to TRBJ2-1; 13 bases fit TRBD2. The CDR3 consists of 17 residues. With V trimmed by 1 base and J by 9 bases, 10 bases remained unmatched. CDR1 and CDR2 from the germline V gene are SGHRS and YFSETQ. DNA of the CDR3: TGCGCCAGCAGCTTGCGAACTAGCGGGGGGGCCTCGGCTGAGCAGTTCTTC. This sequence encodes CASSLRTSGGASAEQFF.

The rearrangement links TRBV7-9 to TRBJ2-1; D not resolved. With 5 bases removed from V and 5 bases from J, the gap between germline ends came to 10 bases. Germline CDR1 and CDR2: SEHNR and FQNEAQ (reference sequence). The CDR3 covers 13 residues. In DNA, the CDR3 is TGTGCCAGCAGCCCCCCACTGAACAATGAGCAGTTCTTC. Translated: CASSPPLNNEQFF.

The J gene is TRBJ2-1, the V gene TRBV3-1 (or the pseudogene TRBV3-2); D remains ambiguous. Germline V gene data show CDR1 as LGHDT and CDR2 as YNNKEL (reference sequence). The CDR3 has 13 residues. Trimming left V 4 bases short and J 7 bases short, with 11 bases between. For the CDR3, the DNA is TGTGCCAGCAGCCGAAATACCGGGAATGAGCAGTTCTTC. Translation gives CASSRNTGNEQFF.

The CDR3 here is CASSLRQGGVHGYTF. The CDR3 bases are TGTGCCAGCAGTTTAAGGCAGGGAGGGGTTCATGGCTACACCTTC. This chain uses TRBV27 with TRBJ1-2, with a weak D call TRBD1 (5 bases). Germline V CDR1 and CDR2: MNHEY, SMNVEV (reference sequence). V dropped 2 bases and J dropped 6 bases, with 16 bases sitting between them. This CDR3 region has 15 residues.

Here the CDR3 DNA reads TGTGCCAGCAGCTTAGAAGACAGGGATCCTTCCGGGGCCAACGTCCTGACTTTC. Translation gives CASSLEDRDPSGANVLTF. The V and J genes are TRBV7-8 and TRBJ2-6, with 7 bases aligning to TRBD1. The CDR3 consists of 18 residues. Per the germline V gene, CDR1 is SGHVS and CDR2 is FQNEAQ. With V trimmed by 1 base and J by 4 bases, 10 bases remained unmatched. Supplemented by reference TRBV7-8 and TRBJ2-6, the full variable domain reads GAGVSQSPRYKVAKRGQDVALRCDPISGHVSLFWYQQALGQGPEFLTYFQNEAQLDKSGLPSDRFFAERPEGSVSTLKIQRTQQEDSAVYLCASSLEDRDPSGANVLTFGAGSRLTVL.

CDR3 sequence reads: CASSQLGQGAGELFF. In nucleotides, the CDR3 is TGTGCCAGCAGCCAATTAGGACAGGGGGCCGGGGAGCTGTTTTTT. The chain couples TRBV14 to TRBJ2-2; 10 nucleotides align to TRBD1. J lost 6 bases, V lost 2 bases, and 3 bases had no gene match. The CDR3 runs to 15 residues. Per the germline V gene, CDR1 is SGHDN and CDR2 is FVKESK. The full variable domain, rest sourced from reference TRBV14 and TRBJ2-2, is EAGVTQFPSHSVIEKGQTVTLRCDPISGHDNLYWYRRVMGKEIKFLLHFVKESKQDESGMPNNRFLAERTGGTYSTLKVQPAELEDSGVYFCASSQLGQGAGELFFGEGSRLTVL.

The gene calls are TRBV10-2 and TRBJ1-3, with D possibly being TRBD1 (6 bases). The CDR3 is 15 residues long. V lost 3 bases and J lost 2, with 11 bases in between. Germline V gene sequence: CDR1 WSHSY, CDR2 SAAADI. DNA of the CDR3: TGCGCCAGCAGTGATATCACAGGGCCTGGAAACACCATATATTTT. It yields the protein CASSDITGPGNTIYF.

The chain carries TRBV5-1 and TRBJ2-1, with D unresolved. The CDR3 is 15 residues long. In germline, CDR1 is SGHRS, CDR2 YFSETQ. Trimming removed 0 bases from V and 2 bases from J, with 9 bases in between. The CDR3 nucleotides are TGCGCCAGCAGCTTGGAAGGTCTAGCCTACAATGAGCAGTTCTTC. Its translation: CASSLEGLAYNEQFF.

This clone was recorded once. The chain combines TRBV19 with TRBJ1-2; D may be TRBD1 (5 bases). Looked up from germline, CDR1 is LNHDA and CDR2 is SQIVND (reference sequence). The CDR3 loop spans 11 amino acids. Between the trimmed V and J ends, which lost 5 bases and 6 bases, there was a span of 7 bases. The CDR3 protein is CASSWGNGYTF. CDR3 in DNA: TGTGCCAGTAGTTGGGGCAATGGCTACACCTTC.

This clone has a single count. CDR3 bases: TGTGCCAGCAGCTGGCAGACAGGCGTCCTGACTTTC. Translation gives CASSWQTGVLTF. J is TRBJ2-6 and V is TRBV11-2; tentatively, D is TRBD1 (6 bases). Trimming removed 4 bases at V and 12 bases at J, with 10 bases between. This CDR3 comprises 12 residues. Germline V CDR1 and CDR2: SGHAT, FQNNGV.

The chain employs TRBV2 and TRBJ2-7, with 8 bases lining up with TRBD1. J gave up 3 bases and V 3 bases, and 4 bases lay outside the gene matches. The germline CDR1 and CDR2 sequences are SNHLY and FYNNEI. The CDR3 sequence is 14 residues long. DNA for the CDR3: TGTGCCAGCAGTGATTCCGGGACAGGCTACGAGCAGTACTTC. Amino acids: CASSDSGTGYEQYF.

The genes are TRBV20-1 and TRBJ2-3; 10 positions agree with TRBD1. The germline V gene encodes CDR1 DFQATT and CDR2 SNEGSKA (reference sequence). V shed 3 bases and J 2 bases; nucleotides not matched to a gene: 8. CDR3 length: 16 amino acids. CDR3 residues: CSASGPGTGDTDTQYF. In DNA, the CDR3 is TGCAGTGCTAGTGGGCCCGGGACAGGGGACACAGATACGCAGTATTTT.

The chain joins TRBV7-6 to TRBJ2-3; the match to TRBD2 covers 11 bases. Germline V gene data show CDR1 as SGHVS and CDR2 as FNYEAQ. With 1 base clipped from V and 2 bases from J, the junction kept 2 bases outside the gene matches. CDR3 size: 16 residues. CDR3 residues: CASSLETSGNTDTQYF. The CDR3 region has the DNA TGTGCCAGCAGCTTAGAGACTAGCGGGAACACAGATACGCAGTATTTT. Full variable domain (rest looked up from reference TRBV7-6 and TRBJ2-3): GAGVSQSPRYKVTKRGQDVALRCDPISGHVSLYWYRQALGQGPEFLTYFNYEAQQDKSGLPNDRFSAERPEGSISTLTIQRTEQRDSAMYRCASSLETSGNTDTQYFGPGTRLTVL.

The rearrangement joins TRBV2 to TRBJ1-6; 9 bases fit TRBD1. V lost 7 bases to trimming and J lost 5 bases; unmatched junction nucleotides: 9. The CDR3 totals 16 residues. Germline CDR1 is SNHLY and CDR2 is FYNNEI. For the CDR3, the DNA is TGTGCCAGCATTCACAGGGGGCAGATGGATAATTCACCCCTCCACTTT. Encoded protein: CASIHRGQMDNSPLHF.

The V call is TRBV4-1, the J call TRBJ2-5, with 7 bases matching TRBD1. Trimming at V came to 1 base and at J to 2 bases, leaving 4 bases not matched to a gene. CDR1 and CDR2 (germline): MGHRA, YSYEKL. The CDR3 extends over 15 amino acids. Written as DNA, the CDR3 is TGCGCCAGCAGCCAAGGACAGGGTGTACAAGAGACCCAGTACTTC. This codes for CASSQGQGVQETQYF.

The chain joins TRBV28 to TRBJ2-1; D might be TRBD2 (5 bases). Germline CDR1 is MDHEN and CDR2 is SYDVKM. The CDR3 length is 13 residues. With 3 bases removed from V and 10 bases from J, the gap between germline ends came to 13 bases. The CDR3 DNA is TGTGCCAGCAGTTTCGATGTAGAGGGCGAGCAGTTCTTC. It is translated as CASSFDVEGEQFF. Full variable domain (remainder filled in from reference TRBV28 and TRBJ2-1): DVKVTQSSRYLVKRTGEKVFLECVQDMDHENMFWYRQDPGLGLRLIYFSYDVKMKEKGDIPEGYSVSREKKERFSLILESASTNQTSMYLCASSFDVEGEQFFGPGTRLTVL.

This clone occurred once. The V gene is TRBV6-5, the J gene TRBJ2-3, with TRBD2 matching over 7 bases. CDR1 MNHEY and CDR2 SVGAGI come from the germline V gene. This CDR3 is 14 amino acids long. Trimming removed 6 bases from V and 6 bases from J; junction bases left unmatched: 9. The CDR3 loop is CASRILASADTQYF. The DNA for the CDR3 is TGTGCCAGCAGGATACTAGCGTCCGCGGATACGCAGTATTTT.

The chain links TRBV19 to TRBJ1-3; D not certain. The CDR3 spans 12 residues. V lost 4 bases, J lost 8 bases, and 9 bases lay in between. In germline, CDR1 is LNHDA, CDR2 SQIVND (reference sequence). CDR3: CASSTPADTIYF. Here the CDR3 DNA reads TGTGCCAGTAGTACCCCGGCGGACACCATATATTTT.

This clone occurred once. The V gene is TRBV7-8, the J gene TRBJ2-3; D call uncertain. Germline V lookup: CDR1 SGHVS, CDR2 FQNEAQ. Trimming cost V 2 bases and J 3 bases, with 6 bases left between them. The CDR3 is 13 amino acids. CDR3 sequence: CASSLRPTDTQYF. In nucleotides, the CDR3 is TGTGCCAGCAGCTTACGTCCGACAGATACGCAGTATTTT.

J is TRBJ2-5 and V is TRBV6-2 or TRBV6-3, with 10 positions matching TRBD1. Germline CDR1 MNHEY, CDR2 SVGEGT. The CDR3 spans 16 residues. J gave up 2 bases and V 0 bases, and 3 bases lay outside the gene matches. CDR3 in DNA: TGTGCCAGCAGTTACTCCCGGGACAGGGGACAAGAGACCCAGTACTTC. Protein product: CASSYSRDRGQETQYF.

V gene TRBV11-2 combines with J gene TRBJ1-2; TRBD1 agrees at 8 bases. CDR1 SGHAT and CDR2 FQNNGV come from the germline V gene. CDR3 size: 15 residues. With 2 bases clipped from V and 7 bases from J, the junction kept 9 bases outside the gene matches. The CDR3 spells CASSLLTGVGGGYTF. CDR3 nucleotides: TGTGCCAGCAGCTTATTGACAGGGGTTGGTGGTGGCTACACCTTC.